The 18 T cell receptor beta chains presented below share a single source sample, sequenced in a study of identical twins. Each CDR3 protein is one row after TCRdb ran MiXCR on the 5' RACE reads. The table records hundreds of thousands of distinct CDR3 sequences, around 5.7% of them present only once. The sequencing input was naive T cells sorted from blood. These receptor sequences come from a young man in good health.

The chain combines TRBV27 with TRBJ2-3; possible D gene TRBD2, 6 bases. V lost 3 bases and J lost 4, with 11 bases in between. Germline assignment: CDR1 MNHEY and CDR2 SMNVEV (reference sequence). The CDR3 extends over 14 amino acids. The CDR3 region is CASSFIGGADTQYF. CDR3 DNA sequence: TGTGCCAGCAGTTTCATCGGAGGGGCAGATACGCAGTATTTT.

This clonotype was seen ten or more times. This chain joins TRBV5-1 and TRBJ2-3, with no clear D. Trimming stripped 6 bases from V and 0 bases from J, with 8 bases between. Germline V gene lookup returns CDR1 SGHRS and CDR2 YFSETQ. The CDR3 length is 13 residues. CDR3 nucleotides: TGCGCCAGCACTTTTCCTAGCACAGATACGCAGTATTTT. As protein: CASTFPSTDTQYF. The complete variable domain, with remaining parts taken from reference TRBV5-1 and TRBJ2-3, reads KAGVTQTPRYLIKTRGQQVTLSCSPISGHRSVSWYQQTPGQGLQFLFEYFSETQRNKGNFPGRFSGRQFSNSRSEMNVSTLELGDSALYLCASTFPSTDTQYFGPGTRLTVL.

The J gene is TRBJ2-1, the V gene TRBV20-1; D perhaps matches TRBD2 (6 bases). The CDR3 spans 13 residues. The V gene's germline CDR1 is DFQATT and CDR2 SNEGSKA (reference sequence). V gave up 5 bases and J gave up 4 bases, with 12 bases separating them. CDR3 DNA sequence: TGCAGTGCTCCGGGACTTCAATACAATGAGCAGTTCTTC. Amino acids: CSAPGLQYNEQFF.

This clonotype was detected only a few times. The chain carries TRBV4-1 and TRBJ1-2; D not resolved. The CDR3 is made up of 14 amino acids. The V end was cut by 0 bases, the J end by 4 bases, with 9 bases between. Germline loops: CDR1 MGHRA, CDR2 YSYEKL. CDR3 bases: TGCGCCAGCAGCCAAGAAGTCACTGCCTATGGCTACACCTTC. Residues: CASSQEVTAYGYTF.

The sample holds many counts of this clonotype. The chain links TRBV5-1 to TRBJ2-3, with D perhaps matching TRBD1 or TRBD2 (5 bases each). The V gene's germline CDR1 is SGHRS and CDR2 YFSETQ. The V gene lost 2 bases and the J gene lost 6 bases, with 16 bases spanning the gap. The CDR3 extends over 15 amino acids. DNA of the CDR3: TGCGCCAGCAGCTTCGCCCCCCGAGGGGTGGATACGCAGTATTTT. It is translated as CASSFAPRGVDTQYF.

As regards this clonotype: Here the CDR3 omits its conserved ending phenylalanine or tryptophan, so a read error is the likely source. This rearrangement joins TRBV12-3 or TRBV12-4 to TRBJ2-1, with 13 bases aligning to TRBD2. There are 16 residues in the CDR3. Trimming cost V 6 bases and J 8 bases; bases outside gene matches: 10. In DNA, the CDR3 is TGTGCCAGCAGCCGCCGGACTAGCGGGAGTGTGGATGAGCAGTTCTAC. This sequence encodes CASSRRTSGSVDEQFY.

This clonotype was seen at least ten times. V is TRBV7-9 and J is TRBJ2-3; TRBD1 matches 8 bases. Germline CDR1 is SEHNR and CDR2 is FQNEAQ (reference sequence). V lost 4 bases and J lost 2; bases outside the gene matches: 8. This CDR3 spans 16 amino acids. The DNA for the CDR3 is TGTGCCAGCAGCTCCCGACAGGGGCTCAACACAGATACGCAGTATTTT. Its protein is CASSSRQGLNTDTQYF.

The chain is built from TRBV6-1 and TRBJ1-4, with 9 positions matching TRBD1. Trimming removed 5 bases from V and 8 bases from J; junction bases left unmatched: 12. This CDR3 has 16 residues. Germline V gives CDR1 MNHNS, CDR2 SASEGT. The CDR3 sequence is CASSSLPGQGGEKLFF. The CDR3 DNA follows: TGTGCCAGCAGTAGCCTCCCGGGACAGGGTGGAGAAAAACTGTTTTTT.

CDR3 nucleotides: TGTGCCAGCAGTTTTTGGGGGGACAGGGTGGGCTCTGGGGCCAACGTCCTGACTTTC. It specifies CASSFWGDRVGSGANVLTF. The V and J genes are TRBV12-3 or TRBV12-4 and TRBJ2-6; 9 bases fit TRBD1. V was clipped by 3 bases and J by 0 bases; unmatched bases: 9. The CDR3 is 19 amino acids.

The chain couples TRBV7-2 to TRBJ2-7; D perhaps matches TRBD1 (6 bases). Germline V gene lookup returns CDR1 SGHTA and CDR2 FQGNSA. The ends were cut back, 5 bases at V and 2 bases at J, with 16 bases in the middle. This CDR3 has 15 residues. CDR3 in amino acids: CASSPTVGQTYEQYF. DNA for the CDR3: TGTGCCAGCAGCCCCACTGTAGGACAGACCTACGAGCAGTACTTC.

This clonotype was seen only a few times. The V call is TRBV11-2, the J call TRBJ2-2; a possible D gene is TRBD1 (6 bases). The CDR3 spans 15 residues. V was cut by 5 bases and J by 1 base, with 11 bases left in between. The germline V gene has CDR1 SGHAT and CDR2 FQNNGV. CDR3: CASSIMGQNTGELFF. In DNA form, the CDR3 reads TGTGCCAGCAGCATAATGGGACAGAACACCGGGGAGCTGTTTTTT.

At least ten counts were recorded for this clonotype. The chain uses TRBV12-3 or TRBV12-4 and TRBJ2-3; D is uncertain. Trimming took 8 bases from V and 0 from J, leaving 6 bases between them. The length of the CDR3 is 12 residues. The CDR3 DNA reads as TGTGCCAGCGGGATTAGCACAGATACGCAGTATTTT. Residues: CASGISTDTQYF.

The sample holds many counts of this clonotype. This CDR3 reads CASSKGHSQETQYF. DNA for the CDR3: TGTGCCAGCAGTAAGGGACACAGCCAAGAGACCCAGTACTTC. The chain joins TRBV6-1 to TRBJ2-5; D is possibly TRBD1 (6 bases). CDR3 length: 14 amino acids. The germline gives CDR1 MNHNS, CDR2 SASEGT. V lost 5 bases and J lost 1, with 11 bases in between.

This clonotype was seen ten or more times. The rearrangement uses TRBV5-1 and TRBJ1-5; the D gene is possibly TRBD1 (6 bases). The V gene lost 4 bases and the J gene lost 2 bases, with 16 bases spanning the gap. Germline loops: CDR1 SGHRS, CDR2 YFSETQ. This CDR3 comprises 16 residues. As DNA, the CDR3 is TGCGCCAGCAGCCTCTCAACAGGGCAAGGCAATCAGCCCCAGCATTTT. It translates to CASSLSTGQGNQPQHF.

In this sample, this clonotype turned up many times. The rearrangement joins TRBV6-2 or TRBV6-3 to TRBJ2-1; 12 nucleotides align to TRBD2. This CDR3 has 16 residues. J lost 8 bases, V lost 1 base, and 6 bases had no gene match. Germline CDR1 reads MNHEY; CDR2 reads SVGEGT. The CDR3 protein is CASSYLGLAGEDEQFF. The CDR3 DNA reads TGTGCCAGCAGTTACTTGGGACTAGCGGGCGAAGATGAGCAGTTCTTC.

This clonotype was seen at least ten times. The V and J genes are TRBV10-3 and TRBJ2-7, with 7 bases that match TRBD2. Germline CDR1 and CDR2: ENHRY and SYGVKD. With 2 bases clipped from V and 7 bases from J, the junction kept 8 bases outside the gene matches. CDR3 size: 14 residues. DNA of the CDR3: TGTGCCATCAGTGAGCAGCGGGACTTTGGGGAGCAGTACTTC. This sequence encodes CAISEQRDFGEQYF.

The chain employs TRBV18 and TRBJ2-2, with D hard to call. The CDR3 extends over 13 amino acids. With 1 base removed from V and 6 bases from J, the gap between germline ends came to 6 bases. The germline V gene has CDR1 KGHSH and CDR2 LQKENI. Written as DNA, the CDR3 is TGTGCCAGCTCACCACGGGATTCCGGGGAGCTGTTTTTT. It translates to CASSPRDSGELFF.

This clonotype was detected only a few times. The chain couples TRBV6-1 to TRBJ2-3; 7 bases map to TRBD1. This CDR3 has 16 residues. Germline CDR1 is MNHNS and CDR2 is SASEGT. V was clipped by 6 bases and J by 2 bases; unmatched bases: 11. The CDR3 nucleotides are TGTGCCAGCAGCACTAAGGACAGGCTAACCACAGATACGCAGTATTTT. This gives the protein CASSTKDRLTTDTQYF.